This TCR beta chain was captured in a study of T-cell reconstitution after alpha-beta-depleted transplantation in children. Researchers prepared the TCRbeta library using unique molecular identifiers, the study reports. TCRdb re-called the PCR reads through MiXCR, storing one row per CDR3 protein. The sample records a few hundred thousand distinct CDR3 sequences, around 46% being singletons. The CDR3 loop spans 16 amino acids. The V and J ends lost 3 bases and 3 bases, in that order; junction bases with no gene match: 4. CDR1 is SGDLS, CDR2 YYNGEE, per germline. This clonotype was found a few times. What it binds is not known. Study findings and constraints: Once a year had passed after transplant, T-cell counts and diversity came mostly from newly produced T cells.

The sample consisted of PBMCs, taken before TCRalphabeta/CD19-depleted stem cell transplant. The sequence was collected from a girl aged 2 to 9 with aplastic anemia, due to receive a stem cell transplant. The V call is TRBV9, the J call TRBJ2-5; 14 bases are a match to TRBD2. For the CDR3, the DNA is TGTGCCAGCAGCGCAGGACTAGCGGGAGGAAAAGAGACCCAGTACTTC. Protein sequence: CASSAGLAGGKETQYF.